This entry concerns a single T cell receptor (beta chain). Treatment indicated: 15 to 20 received Ad26.COV2.S at low or high dose, single or two shots; about 5 received placebo; per-sample allocation not given. Sampling took place 63 days after the first vaccine or placebo injection. These data belong to a study of Ad26.COV2.S vaccination and SARS-CoV-2 variants. Repertoires were generated with immunoSEQ multiplex PCR, while TCRdb's copy carries only in-frame clones and drops some. Of approximately 420,000 clones detected, about 88% appear once; the ten largest clones hold approximately 3.7%. V gave up 5 bases and J gave up 7 bases, with 15 bases separating them. The germline V gene has CDR1 ENHRY and CDR2 SYGVKD. There are 15 residues in the CDR3.

The rearrangement joins TRBV10-3 to TRBJ1-6; no clear D. Specimen: peripheral blood, collected in a trial of Ad26.COV2.S vaccine versus placebo. The TCR was taken from a person between 18 and 65 years old who received the Ad26.COV2.S COVID-19 vaccine or a placebo. CDR3 in DNA: TGTGCCATCAGTCCCCGGGCCGAAGGGAATTCACCCCTCCACTTT. This encodes CAISPRAEGNSPLHF.